The sequence of this T cell receptor beta chain was determined in a study of radiotherapy plus CTLA-4 blockade in lung cancer. About the research overall: Objective response rate was over 15%; disease control rate, approximately 30%. The study's findings and limits: According to reports, early shifts in blood T cell clones, alongside interferon-beta, forecast response most accurately. Among blood TCR repertoires after radiotherapy plus ipilimumab, tumor-derived clones expanded.

Germline lookup yields CDR1 LNHNV and CDR2 YYDKDF (reference sequence). The CDR3 has 15 residues. The trim removed 1 base at V and 2 bases at J, leaving 4 bases unmatched. Here immunoSEQ multiplex PCR was the method, and the copy in TCRdb shows in-frame clones only, minus some. The data contain tens of thousands of clones, roughly 83% of them seen just once; the ten biggest clones take up over 15%. Concerning this clone itself: Its antigen is still unknown.

Chemo-refractory metastatic non-small-cell lung cancer patients were treated with focal radiation plus CTLA-4 blockade with ipilimumab. The V gene is TRBV15, the J gene TRBJ2-5, with 7 positions matching TRBD2. This clonotype originated in a human donor with non-small cell lung cancer that progressed on radiotherapy plus ipilimumab. The specimen comprised peripheral blood, sampled from a patient treated with radiotherapy plus ipilimumab. CDR3: CATSRVGLEQETQYF. The CDR3 bases are TGTGCCACCAGCAGAGTTGGACTAGAGCAAGAGACCCAGTACTTC.